The rows below give T cell receptor beta chains drawn from one sample of a study of cytomegalovirus exposure and HLA in healthy donors. Repertoires were generated with immunoSEQ multiplex PCR, while TCRdb's copy carries only in-frame clones and drops some. This table has roughly 160,000 clones, around 85% appearing once. The sequencing input was PBMCs. The receptors here all came from a man between 40 and 49 years old in good health and CMV-seronegative. The CDR3 runs from the conserved cysteine through the conserved F or W. Each record gives: CDR3 DNA, CDR3 protein, V gene, clone size, D gene, J gene. A D gene is named only where the DNA matches it firmly. Clone size, where shown, is once, few, many, or a class for clones that have expanded.

TGTGCCAGCAGTTACACCCCCGGACAGGGAACCGGGGAGCTGTTTTTT,CASSYTPGQGTGELFF,TRBV6-5,NA,TRBD1,TRBJ2-2
TGCGCCAGCAGCTTGGCGTCCTTAACACTAACCGGGGAGCTGTTTTTT,CASSLASLTLTGELFF,TRBV5-1,NA,NA,TRBJ2-2
TGTGCCAGCAGCCAGACGCGGTTGCCCGAAGGCTATGGCTACACCTTC,CASSQTRLPEGYGYTF,TRBV11-2,NA,NA,TRBJ1-2
TGTGCCAGCAGCCGCGACGGGGGGCGGGTAGAGACCCAGTACTTC,CASSRDGGRVETQYF,TRBV9,NA,NA,TRBJ2-5
TGCACCAGCAGCCAAGAGAGCGGTGCAAACACCGGGGAGCTGTTTTTT,CTSSQESGANTGELFF,TRBV1,NA,NA,TRBJ2-2
TGCGCCAGCAGTGAGTACAGGGCGGACGAGCAGTACTTC,CASSEYRADEQYF,TRBV10-1,NA,NA,TRBJ2-7
TGTGCCAGCAGCCAAGTTAGGGGGGGGACGGTACAGTTCTTC,CASSQVRGGTVQFF,TRBV14,NA,NA,TRBJ2-1
TGTGCCAGCAGGAGTGGAGATACGCAGTATTTT,CASRSGDTQYF,TRBV6-5,few,NA,TRBJ2-3
TGTGCCAGCGGCATATCAGGGGGCCAACATCAGCCCCAGCATTTT,CASGISGGQHQPQHF,TRBV7-2,few,TRBD1,TRBJ1-5
TGTGCCAGCAGCTTACAGGGTGACTATGGCTACACCTTC,CASSLQGDYGYTF,TRBV5-4,once,NA,TRBJ1-2
TGTGCTAGCAGCCCAAAAGAAGGGGGGGCAGGTAATGAGCAGTTCTTC,CASSPKEGGAGNEQFF,TRBV7-7,once,NA,TRBJ2-1
TGTGCCATCAGTGAGTTACTAGCGGAGCAGTTCTTC,CAISELLAEQFF,TRBV10-3,once,TRBD2,TRBJ2-1
TGCGCCAGCAGCTTGGCAGGCTCCTACGAGCAGTACTTC,CASSLAGSYEQYF,TRBV5-1,few,NA,TRBJ2-7
TGTGCCAGCAGTTACTCGGCGACAGGGCGGACTGAAGCTTTCTTT,CASSYSATGRTEAFF,TRBV6-5,few,TRBD1,TRBJ1-1
TGTGCCAGCAGTCAGGGGGGACCAACTGAAGCTTTCTTT,CASSQGGPTEAFF,TRBV7-9,few,TRBD1,TRBJ1-1
TGTGCCAGCAGATCCCCGGGGGGCTACAATGAGCAGTTCTTC,CASRSPGGYNEQFF,TRBV27,NA,TRBD2,TRBJ2-1
TGTTCCAGCAGCTCCACAGACTACTCTGGAAACACCATATATTTT,CSSSSTDYSGNTIYF,TRBV7-9,once,NA,TRBJ1-3
TGTGCCAGCAGCTTGGCCCCCTCGGATGAAAAACTGTTTTTT,CASSLAPSDEKLFF,TRBV5-6,NA,NA,TRBJ1-4
TGTGCCAGTAGTGCGGACACGGTTAACTATAATTCACCCCTCCACTTT,CASSADTVNYNSPLHF,TRBV19,NA,NA,TRBJ1-6
TGCAGTGCTATTACAGGGGACGGCTACACCTTC,CSAITGDGYTF,TRBV20-1,NA,TRBD1,TRBJ1-2
TGTGCCAGCAGCCAAGTCAGGGGCTACGAGCAGTACTTC,CASSQVRGYEQYF,TRBV14,NA,NA,TRBJ2-7
TGTGCCAGCAGTCCCCTAGGGACAGGGCAATTCTTC,CASSPLGTGQFF,TRBV6-6,once,TRBD1,TRBJ2-1
TGTGCTAGCAGCCGGGGGACAGGGGAGGGCGAGCAGTACTTC,CASSRGTGEGEQYF,TRBV7-7,NA,TRBD1,TRBJ2-7
TGTGCCAGTGCGGGACAGCCGAACACCGGGGAGCTGTTTTTT,CASAGQPNTGELFF,TRBV19,few,NA,TRBJ2-2
TGTGCCAGCAGTACCCGCCCGGGGGGGTTCTACGAGCAGTACTTC,CASSTRPGGFYEQYF,TRBV27,NA,TRBD2,TRBJ2-7
TGTGCCAGCAGTAACATTAACACCGGGGAGCTGTTTTTT,CASSNINTGELFF,TRBV6-5,NA,NA,TRBJ2-2
TGTGCCAGCAGCTTCAGGGGGAGCTACAATGAGCAGTTCTTC,CASSFRGSYNEQFF,TRBV7-9,NA,TRBD1,TRBJ2-1
TGTGCCAGCAGCTTAGCGGGGCACGAAAACGAGCAGTACTTC,CASSLAGHENEQYF,TRBV5-6,NA,TRBD2,TRBJ2-7
TGTGCCAGCAGCGTTGGCATCAATCAGCCCCAGCATTTT,CASSVGINQPQHF,TRBV9,NA,NA,TRBJ1-5
TGTGCCAGGAGACAGGGGAGGGGATCGAACACCGGGGAGCTGTTTTTT,CARRQGRGSNTGELFF,TRBV2,NA,NA,TRBJ2-2
TGTGCCAGCAGAGCTTTCGGGGACAGGAACACTGAAGCTTTCTTT,CASRAFGDRNTEAFF,TRBV6-5,NA,TRBD1,TRBJ1-1
TGTGCCACATTAGGACAGGGACGCGATGAGCAGTTCTTC,CATLGQGRDEQFF,TRBV28,NA,TRBD1,TRBJ2-1
TGTGCCAGCAGCCGGGGGGACACCATATATTTT,CASSRGDTIYF,TRBV7-2,few,NA,TRBJ1-3
TGCGCCAGCAGCCAAGATAGAGGACAGGGCAATGAGCAGTTCTTC,CASSQDRGQGNEQFF,TRBV4-3,NA,TRBD1,TRBJ2-1
TGCGCCAGCAGCCAAACTTACAGCACAGATACGCAGTATTTT,CASSQTYSTDTQYF,TRBV4-3,NA,NA,TRBJ2-3
TGTGCCAGCAGCGTAGAGGGAGCGGGGGTCACAGATACGCAGTATTTT,CASSVEGAGVTDTQYF,TRBV9,few,TRBD2,TRBJ2-3
TGTGCCAGTAGTACGACAGATAATGGCTACACCTTC,CASSTTDNGYTF,TRBV19,NA,NA,TRBJ1-2
TGCGCCAGCAGCTTGCGGGGAACTAGCACAGATACGCAGTATTTT,CASSLRGTSTDTQYF,TRBV5-1,few,NA,TRBJ2-3
TGTTCCAGCAGCTTAGAAGCATTAAGGGGTGAAAAACTGTTTTTT,CSSSLEALRGEKLFF,TRBV7-9,few,NA,TRBJ1-4
TGTGCCAGCAGCTTAGCTAGCTGGGAGACCCAGTACTTC,CASSLASWETQYF,TRBV7-8,NA,NA,TRBJ2-5
TGTGCCAGCAACAGGGACTACGAGCAGTACTTC,CASNRDYEQYF,TRBV2,NA,NA,TRBJ2-7
TGCGCCAGCAGCTTGGACAGCTACTCTGGAAACACCATATATTTT,CASSLDSYSGNTIYF,TRBV5-1,NA,NA,TRBJ1-3
TGTGCCAGCAGCTTAGCTGGACGCGGGGATGGCTACACCTTC,CASSLAGRGDGYTF,TRBV7-2,NA,NA,TRBJ1-2
TGTGCCAGCTCACCTCGACAGGAACAGAACACCGGGGAGCTGTTTTTT,CASSPRQEQNTGELFF,TRBV18,NA,NA,TRBJ2-2
TGTGCCTGGAGTGTCGGACAGGGGGGGGGTGAGCAGTTCTTC,CAWSVGQGGGEQFF,TRBV30,NA,TRBD1,TRBJ2-1
TGTGCCACCAGCAGAGATATAGGACAGATCTATGGCTACACCTTC,CATSRDIGQIYGYTF,TRBV15,NA,NA,TRBJ1-2
TGCGCCAGCGCGACAGAGAACACTGAAGCTTTCTTT,CASATENTEAFF,TRBV5-1,NA,NA,TRBJ1-1
TGTGCCAGCAGTTACAGGGGACAGAACACTGAAGCTTTCTTT,CASSYRGQNTEAFF,TRBV6-5,NA,NA,TRBJ1-1
TGCGCCAGCATCCCCTCCCCGACTAGCGGGGGGGATCGGACCGGGGAGCTGTTTTTT,CASIPSPTSGGDRTGELFF,TRBV5-1,NA,TRBD2,TRBJ2-2
TGTGCCAGTAGTATATCGGGGGTCTCCTACAATGAGCAGTTCTTC,CASSISGVSYNEQFF,TRBV19,NA,NA,TRBJ2-1
TGTGCCAGCAGCTTAGATCAATCGGGGGGCTACACCTTC,CASSLDQSGGYTF,TRBV7-2,once,NA,TRBJ1-2
TGTGCCAGCAGCCCCACGGGACATAACACAGATACGCAGTATTTT,CASSPTGHNTDTQYF,TRBV5-6,NA,NA,TRBJ2-3
TGTTCCGCCGGACTAGCGGGGGATAACACCGGGGAGCTGTTTTTT,CSAGLAGDNTGELFF,TRBV7-9,NA,TRBD2,TRBJ2-2
TGTGCCAGCAGTTTACGGGCGACAGGGGCGTTTTATGGCTACACCTTC,CASSLRATGAFYGYTF,TRBV27,NA,TRBD1,TRBJ1-2
TGCGCCAGCAGGACAGGGGGCGGTTCACCCCTCCACTTT,CASRTGGGSPLHF,TRBV4-1,NA,TRBD1,TRBJ1-6